This T cell receptor beta chain was captured in a study of siplizumab effects on memory and regulatory T cells. Generated by immunoSEQ multiplex PCR, the TCRdb table keeps only in-frame clones and is missing some. Of approximately 120,000 clones in the sample, 85% to 95% were seen once. The sample taken for sequencing was non-Treg CD4+ T cells sorted from blood. This receptor was identified in a human donor in good health.

This CDR3 reads CASSGGGVRSGSGNTIYF. CDR3 DNA sequence: TGTGCCAGCAGTGGAGGGGGGGTTCGGTCGGGCTCTGGAAACACCATATATTTT. The chain couples TRBV6-1 to TRBJ1-3; TRBD1 is a possible D gene (6 bases). This CDR3 is built from 18 residues. The ends were cut back, 4 bases at V and 0 bases at J, with 19 bases in the middle. Germline V CDR1 and CDR2: MNHNS, SASEGT.